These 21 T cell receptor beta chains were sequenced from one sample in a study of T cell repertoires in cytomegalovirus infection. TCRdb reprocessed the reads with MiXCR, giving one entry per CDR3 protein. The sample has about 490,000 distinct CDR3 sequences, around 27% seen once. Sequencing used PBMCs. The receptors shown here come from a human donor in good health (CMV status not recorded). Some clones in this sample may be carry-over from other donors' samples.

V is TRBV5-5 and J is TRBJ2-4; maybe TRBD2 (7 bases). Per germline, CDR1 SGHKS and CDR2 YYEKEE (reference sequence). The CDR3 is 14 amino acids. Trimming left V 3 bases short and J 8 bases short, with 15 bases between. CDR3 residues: CASSWRGPMDIQYF. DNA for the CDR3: TGTGCCAGCAGCTGGCGGGGGCCCATGGACATTCAGTACTTC.

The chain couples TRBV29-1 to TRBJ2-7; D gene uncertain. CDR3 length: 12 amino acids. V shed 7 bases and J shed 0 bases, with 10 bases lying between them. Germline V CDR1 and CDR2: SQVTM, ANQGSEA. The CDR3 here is CSASWGSYEQYF. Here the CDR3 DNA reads TGCAGCGCCAGCTGGGGCTCCTACGAGCAGTACTTC.

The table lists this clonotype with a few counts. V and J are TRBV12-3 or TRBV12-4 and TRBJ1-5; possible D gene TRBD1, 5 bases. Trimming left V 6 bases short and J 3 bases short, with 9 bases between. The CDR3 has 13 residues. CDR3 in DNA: TGTGCCAGCAGGCGAGGGGTCAATCAGCCCCAGCATTTT. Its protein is CASRRGVNQPQHF.

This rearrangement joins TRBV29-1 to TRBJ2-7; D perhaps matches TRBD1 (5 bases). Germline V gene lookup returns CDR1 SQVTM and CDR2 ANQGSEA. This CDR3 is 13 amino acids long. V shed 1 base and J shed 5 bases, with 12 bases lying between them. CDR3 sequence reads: CSVEAQGSNEQYF. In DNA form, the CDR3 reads TGCAGCGTTGAAGCCCAGGGTAGCAACGAGCAGTACTTC.

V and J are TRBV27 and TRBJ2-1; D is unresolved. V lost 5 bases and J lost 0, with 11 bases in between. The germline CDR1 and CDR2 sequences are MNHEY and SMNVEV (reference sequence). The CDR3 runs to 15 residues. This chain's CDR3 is CASSHTPTSYNEQFF. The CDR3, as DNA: TGTGCCAGCAGTCACACCCCGACCTCCTACAATGAGCAGTTCTTC.

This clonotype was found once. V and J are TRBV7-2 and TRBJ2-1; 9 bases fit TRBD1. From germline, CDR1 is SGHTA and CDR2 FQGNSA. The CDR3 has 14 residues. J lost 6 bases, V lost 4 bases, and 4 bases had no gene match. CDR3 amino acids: CASSSSDRGNEQFF. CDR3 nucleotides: TGTGCCAGCAGCTCATCGGACAGGGGCAATGAGCAGTTCTTC.

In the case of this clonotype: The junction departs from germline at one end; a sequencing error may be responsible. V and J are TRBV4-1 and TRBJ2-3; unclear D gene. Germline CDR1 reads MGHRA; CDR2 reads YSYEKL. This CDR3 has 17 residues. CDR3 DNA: TGTGCCAGCAGCCAAGAAGATGGGTCCGGAACCACAGATACGCAGTATTTT. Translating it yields CASSQEDGSGTTDTQYF.

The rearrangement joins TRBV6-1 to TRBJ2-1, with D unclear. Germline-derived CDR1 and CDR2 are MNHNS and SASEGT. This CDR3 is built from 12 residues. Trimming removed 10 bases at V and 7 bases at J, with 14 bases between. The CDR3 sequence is CATWWGRNEQFF. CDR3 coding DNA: TGTGCCACCTGGTGGGGAAGGAATGAGCAGTTCTTC.

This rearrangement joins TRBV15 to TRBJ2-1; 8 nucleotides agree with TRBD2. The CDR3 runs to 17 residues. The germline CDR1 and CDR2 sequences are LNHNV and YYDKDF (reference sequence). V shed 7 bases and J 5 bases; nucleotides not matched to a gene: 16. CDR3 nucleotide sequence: TGTGCCACCACCGACTGGTCTAGCGGGCAAGATAACAATGAGCAGTTCTTC. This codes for CATTDWSSGQDNNEQFF.

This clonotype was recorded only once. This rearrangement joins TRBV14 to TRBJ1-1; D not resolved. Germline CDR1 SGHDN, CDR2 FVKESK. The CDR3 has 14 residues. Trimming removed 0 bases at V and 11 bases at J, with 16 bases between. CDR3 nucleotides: TGTGCCAGCAGCCAAGATCGGATCGCCCCTTGGGCTTTCTTT. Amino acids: CASSQDRIAPWAFF.

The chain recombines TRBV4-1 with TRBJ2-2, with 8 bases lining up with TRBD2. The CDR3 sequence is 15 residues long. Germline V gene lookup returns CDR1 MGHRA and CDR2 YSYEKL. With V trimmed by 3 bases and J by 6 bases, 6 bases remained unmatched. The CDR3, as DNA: TGCGCCAGCAGCCACAGGATCGGGGGGGCCGGGGAGCTGTTTTTT. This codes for CASSHRIGGAGELFF.

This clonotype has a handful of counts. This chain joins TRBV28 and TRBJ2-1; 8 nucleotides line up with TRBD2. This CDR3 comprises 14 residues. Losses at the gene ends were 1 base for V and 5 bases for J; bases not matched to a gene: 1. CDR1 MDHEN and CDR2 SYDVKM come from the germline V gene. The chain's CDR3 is CASSLFGGDNEQFF. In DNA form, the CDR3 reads TGTGCCAGCAGTTTATTCGGGGGGGACAATGAGCAGTTCTTC.

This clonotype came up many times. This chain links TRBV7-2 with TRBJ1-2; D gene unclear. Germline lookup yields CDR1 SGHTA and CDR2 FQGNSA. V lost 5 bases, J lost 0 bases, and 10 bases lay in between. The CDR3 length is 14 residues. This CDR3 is CASSRRHPNYGYTF. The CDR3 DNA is TGTGCCAGCAGCCGAAGACACCCTAACTATGGCTACACCTTC.

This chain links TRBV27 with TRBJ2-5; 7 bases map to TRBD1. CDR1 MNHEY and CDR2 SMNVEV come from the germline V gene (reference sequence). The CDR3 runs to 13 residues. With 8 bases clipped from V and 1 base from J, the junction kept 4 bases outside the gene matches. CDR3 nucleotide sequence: TGTGCCAGCGGCTGGACAGGCCAAGAGACCCAGTACTTC. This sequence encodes CASGWTGQETQYF.

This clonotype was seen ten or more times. CDR3 nucleotides: TGTGCCAGCAGCTTAGCGGACAGGGACAGCAATCAGCCCCAGCATTTT. Translating it yields CASSLADRDSNQPQHF. The chain links TRBV7-8 to TRBJ1-5, with 8 bases lining up with TRBD1. V dropped 0 bases and J dropped 1; count of bases not matched to a gene: 2. The germline CDR1 and CDR2 sequences are SGHVS and FQNEAQ. The CDR3 runs to 16 residues.

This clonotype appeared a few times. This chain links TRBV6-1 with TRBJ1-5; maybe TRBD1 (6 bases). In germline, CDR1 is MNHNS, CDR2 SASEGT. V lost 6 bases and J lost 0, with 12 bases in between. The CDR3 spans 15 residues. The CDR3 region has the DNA TGTGCCAGCAGGTGGACAGTATATAGCAATCAGCCCCAGCATTTT. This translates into CASRWTVYSNQPQHF.

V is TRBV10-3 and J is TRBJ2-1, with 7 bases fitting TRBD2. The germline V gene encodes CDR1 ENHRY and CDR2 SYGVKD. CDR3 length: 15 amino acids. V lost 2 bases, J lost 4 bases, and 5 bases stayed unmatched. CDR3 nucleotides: TGTGCCATCAGTGAGGCGGGAGTTTTGTACAATGAGCAGTTCTTC. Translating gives CAISEAGVLYNEQFF.

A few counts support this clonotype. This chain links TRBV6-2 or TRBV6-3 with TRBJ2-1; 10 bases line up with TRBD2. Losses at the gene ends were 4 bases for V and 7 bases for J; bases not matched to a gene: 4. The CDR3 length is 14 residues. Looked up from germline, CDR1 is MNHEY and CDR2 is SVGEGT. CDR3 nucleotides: TGTGCCAGCAGTTCTAGCGGGAGTAGAAATGAGCAGTTCTTC. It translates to CASSSSGSRNEQFF.

This CDR3 is CASSFLSSSYNEQFF. In DNA, the CDR3 is TGTGCCAGCAGTTTTCTTAGCAGCTCCTACAATGAGCAGTTCTTC. The chain has TRBV28 and TRBJ2-1; D not certain. The germline V gene encodes CDR1 MDHEN and CDR2 SYDVKM. This CDR3 is 15 amino acids long. The ends were cut back, 3 bases at V and 0 bases at J, with 9 bases in the middle.

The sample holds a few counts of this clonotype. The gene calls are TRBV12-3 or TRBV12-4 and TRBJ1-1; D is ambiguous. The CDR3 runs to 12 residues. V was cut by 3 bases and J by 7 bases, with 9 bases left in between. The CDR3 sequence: CASSLIGFEAFF. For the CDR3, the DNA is TGTGCCAGCAGTTTGATTGGCTTTGAAGCTTTCTTT.

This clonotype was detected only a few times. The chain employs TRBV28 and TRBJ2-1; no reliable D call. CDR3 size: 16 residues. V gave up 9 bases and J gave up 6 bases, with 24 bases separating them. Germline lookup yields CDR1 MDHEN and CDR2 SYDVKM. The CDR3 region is CASCDCRRSLGNEQFF. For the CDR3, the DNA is TGTGCCAGTTGTGACTGCAGAAGAAGCCTCGGCAATGAGCAGTTCTTC.